This T cell receptor beta chain was found in a study of metastatic and nonmetastatic thyroid tumors. Before thyroid surgery, none of the patients had received any treatment. There are 16 residues in the CDR3. Looked up from germline, CDR1 is MRHNA and CDR2 is SNTAGT. With 0 bases clipped from V and 0 bases from J, the junction kept 2 bases outside the gene matches. TCRdb reprocessed the PCR reads via MiXCR. The table has roughly 58,000 clones, approximately 4.1% seen once; the top ten hold around 22%. The chain couples TRBV6-4 to TRBJ2-3; 8 bases map to TRBD2. The clonotype comes from a female donor with papillary thyroid cancer or a benign thyroid nodule (not recorded which). Some clones in this sample may be carry-over from other donors' samples. The specimen sequenced was blood. The CDR3 sequence: CASSDSAGESTDTQYF. DNA for the CDR3: TGTGCCAGCAGTGACTCAGCGGGGGAAAGCACAGATACGCAGTATTTT.